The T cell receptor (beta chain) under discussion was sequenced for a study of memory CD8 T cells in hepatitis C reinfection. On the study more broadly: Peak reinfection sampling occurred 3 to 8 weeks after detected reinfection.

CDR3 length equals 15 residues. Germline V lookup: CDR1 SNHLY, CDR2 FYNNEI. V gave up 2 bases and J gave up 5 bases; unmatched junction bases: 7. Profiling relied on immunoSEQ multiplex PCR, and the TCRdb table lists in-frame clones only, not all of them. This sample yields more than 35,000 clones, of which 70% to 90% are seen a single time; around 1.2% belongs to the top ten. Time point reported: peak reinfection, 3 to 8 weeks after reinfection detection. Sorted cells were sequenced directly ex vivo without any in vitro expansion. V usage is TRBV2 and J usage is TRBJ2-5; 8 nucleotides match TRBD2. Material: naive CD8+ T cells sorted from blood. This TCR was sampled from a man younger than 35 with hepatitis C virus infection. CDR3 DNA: TGTGCCAGCAGTGAATCGGGGGGGGGCCGGGAGACCCAGTACTTC. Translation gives CASSESGGGRETQYF.